This T cell receptor (beta chain) stems from a study of neurological immune-mediated disorders. The team produced cDNA through 5'RACE using 10-nucleotide random UMIs. Using its own MiXCR run on the 5' RACE reads, TCRdb lists one record per CDR3 protein. The sample records about 16,000 distinct CDR3 sequences, about 20% being singletons. The controls, all healthy individuals, were blood bank volunteers in Maryland, USA. This clonotype was seen repeatedly, ten times or more. This CDR3 region has 20 residues. Trimming at V came to 2 bases and at J to 3 bases, leaving 18 bases not matched to a gene. CDR1 and CDR2 from the germline V gene are MNHEY and SVGEGT.

This TCR was sampled from a man over 45 in good health. The gene calls are TRBV6-2 or TRBV6-3 and TRBJ2-7, with 11 bases lining up with TRBD2. Sequencing input: PBMCs. The CDR3 sequence: CASSYRLPGLAAVVDYEQYF. The CDR3 DNA is TGTGCCAGCAGTTACAGACTTCCGGGACTAGCGGCCGTGGTGGACTACGAGCAGTACTTC.